This TCR beta chain was sequenced for a study of blood T cells in healthy people across ages (dated by TCRdb to 2014 to 2015). About the study as a whole: In model experiments, template switching captured about one uniquely barcoded TCR beta cDNA molecule for every two T cells. To track age-related changes in TCR beta repertoire diversity, the study relied on deep sequencing normalized with unique cDNA molecular identifiers. The donors were split into four age groups: young (average about 15 years), middle-aged (about 40), aged (approximately 59) and long-lived (approximately 80). To avoid experimental bias, donors of different ages were spread randomly across the sequencing lanes. For two donors (one aged 18 to 30 and one aged 80 or older), the study analyzed two additional independent replicas of 1 million unique cDNA reads from the same blood draw.

At the junction V is shortened by 5 bases and J by 3 bases; bases outside the gene matches: 13. Including cysteine and phenylalanine, the CDR3 has 17 amino acids. Solely the CDR3 DNA is kept, with 51 bases framed from the first base. CDR1 and CDR2 were assigned from the germline V gene as SGHAT and FQNNGV. General study outcomes and caveats: As age increased, observed TCR beta diversity per million T cells dropped in a roughly linear way, and a significant reduction was already evident by age 40. Estimates of total diversity from one million sequenced T cells were regarded as lower bounds and underestimates. A strong correlation was found between observed TCR beta diversity and the percentage of naive T cells measured by flow cytometry. Since profiling was done on bulk unsorted PBMCs, naive and antigen-experienced compartments could not be conclusively compared. The long-lived group showed more naive CD4+ T cells, fewer expanded clones and increased TCR diversity than the aged group, suggesting age selection. Donor CMV infection status was unknown, potentially confounding age-related changes in expanded clonotypes.

With respect to this clonotype: The target of this receptor is not known. No base quality information exists; no much larger clone differs at one position.

The library was generated by 5' RACE. These reads were obtained on an Illumina HiSeq 2500. The second PCR ran for roughly 7 to 11 cycles and used a J-beta primer mix along with a sample-barcoded 5' primer. A template-switch 5' adaptor carrying 12 random nucleotides introduced a unique molecular identifier onto each TCR beta cDNA molecule. Each sample yielded at least 2.5 million CDR3-containing paired-end reads. First-strand cDNA was synthesized from all RNA with the Mint cDNA synthesis kit, primed by a TRBC-specific oligonucleotide. All cDNA was treated with uracil-DNA glycosylase and then went through a first 18-cycle PCR with the universal primers M1SS and BC2_uni_R. In the original analysis: For normalization, 1 million high-quality reads, each with a distinct molecular identifier, were randomly selected from each sample. Instead of being binned into consensus sequences, reads that shared molecular identifiers were thrown out. MiTCR, set to a Q25 quality threshold and the strictest error-elimination algorithm, was used for CDR3 identification, clonotype clustering and error correction. A nonparametric unseen species model with Euler transformation was used to estimate lower-bound total TCR beta diversity. The public reads were reanalyzed by TCRdb: fastp trimming at Q25, MiXCR alignment, in-frame beta chains only. A single entry per CDR3 protein holds the most common genes and DNA from its merged rows. These V and J calls derive from TCRdb rather than the authors' analysis. The sample table records about 1.1 million distinct CDR3 sequences; roughly two fifths of these occur just once. Around 13% of the sample is in the top ten clones.

Systemically healthy Caucasian individuals from Russia, around 38 in total and aged about 6 to 100 years, were included as donors. Approximately 9 milliliters of peripheral blood were collected from each donor into EDTA-treated Vacutainer tubes. Ficoll-Paque density-gradient centrifugation was used to isolate PBMCs, with at least 6 million per sample. Total RNA, at least 6 micrograms per sample, was extracted from PBMCs with Trizol reagent. For every donor, flow cytometry on a PBMC aliquot measured the percentage of naive CD45RAhigh/CD27high T cells. This sequence uses TRBV11-2 and TRBJ2-4; 7 bases in the junction line up with TRBD1. The TCR was taken from a man aged 18-30 years in good health. Sequences were obtained from blood. The CDR3 region: CASSPLGQRRIKNIQYF. DNA sequence: TGTGCCAGCAGCCCCCTGGGACAGCGGCGGATCAAAAACATTCAGTACTTC.